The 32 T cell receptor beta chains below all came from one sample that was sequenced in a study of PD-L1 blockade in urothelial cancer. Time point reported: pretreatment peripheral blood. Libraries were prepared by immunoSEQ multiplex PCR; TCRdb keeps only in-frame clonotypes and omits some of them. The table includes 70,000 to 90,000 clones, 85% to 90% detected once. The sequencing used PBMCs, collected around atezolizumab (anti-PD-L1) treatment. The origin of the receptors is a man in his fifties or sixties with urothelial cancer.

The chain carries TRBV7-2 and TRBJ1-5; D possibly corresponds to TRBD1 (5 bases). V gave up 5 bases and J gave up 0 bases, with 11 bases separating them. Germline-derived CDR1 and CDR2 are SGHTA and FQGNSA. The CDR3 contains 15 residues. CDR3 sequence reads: CASSPGHFSNQPQHF. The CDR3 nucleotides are TGTGCCAGCAGCCCTGGACACTTTAGCAATCAGCCCCAGCATTTT.

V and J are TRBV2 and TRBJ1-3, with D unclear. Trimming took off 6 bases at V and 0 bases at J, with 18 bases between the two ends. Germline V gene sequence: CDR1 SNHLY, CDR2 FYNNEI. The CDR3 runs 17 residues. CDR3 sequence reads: CASSYLRPESSGNTIYF. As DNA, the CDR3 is TGTGCCAGCAGCTACCTTCGCCCTGAAAGCTCTGGAAACACCATATATTTT.

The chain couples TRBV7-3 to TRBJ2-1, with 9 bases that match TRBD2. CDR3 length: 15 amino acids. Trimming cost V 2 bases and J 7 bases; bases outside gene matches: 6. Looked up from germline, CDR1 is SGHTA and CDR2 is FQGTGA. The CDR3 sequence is CASSLGGGAVNEQFF. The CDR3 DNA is TGTGCCAGCAGCTTAGGCGGGGGGGCCGTTAATGAGCAGTTCTTC.

The chain's CDR3 is CASSSGQGPYEQYF. CDR3 coding DNA: TGCGCCAGCAGCTCGGGACAGGGGCCTTACGAGCAGTACTTC. The chain links TRBV5-1 to TRBJ2-7; 10 bases match TRBD1. V lost 3 bases, J lost 4 bases, and 4 bases stayed unmatched. Per germline, CDR1 SGHRS and CDR2 YFSETQ. The CDR3 is 14 residues long. Using reference TRBV5-1 and TRBJ2-7 for the parts outside the CDR3, the full variable domain is KAGVTQTPRYLIKTRGQQVTLSCSPISGHRSVSWYQQTPGQGLQFLFEYFSETQRNKGNFPGRFSGRQFSNSRSEMNVSTLELGDSALYLCASSSGQGPYEQYFGPGTRLTVT.

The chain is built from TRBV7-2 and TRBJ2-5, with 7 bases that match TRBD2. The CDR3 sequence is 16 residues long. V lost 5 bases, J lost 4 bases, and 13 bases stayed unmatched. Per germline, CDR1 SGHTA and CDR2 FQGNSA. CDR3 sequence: CASSLWEGLEGETQYF. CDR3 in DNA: TGTGCCAGCAGCCTATGGGAGGGCCTGGAGGGAGAGACCCAGTACTTC.

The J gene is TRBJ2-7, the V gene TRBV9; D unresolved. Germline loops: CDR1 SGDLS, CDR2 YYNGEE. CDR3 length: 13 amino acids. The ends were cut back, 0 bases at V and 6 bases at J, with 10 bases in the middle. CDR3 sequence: CASSVGRYSEQYF. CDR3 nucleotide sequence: TGTGCCAGCAGCGTAGGTAGGTACAGCGAGCAGTACTTC.

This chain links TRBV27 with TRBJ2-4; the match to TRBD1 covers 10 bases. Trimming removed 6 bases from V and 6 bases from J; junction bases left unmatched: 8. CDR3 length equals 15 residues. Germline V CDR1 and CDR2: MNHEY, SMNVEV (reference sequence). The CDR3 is CASSYSGTGVNIQYF. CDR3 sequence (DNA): TGTGCCAGCAGCTACTCCGGGACAGGGGTAAACATTCAGTACTTC.

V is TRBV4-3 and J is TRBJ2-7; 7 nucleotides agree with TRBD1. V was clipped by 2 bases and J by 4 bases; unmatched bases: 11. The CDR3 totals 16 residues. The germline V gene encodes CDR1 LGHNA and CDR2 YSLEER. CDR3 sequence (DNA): TGCGCCAGCAGCCAAAGCCGGGACAGCTTTAAGTACGAGCAGTACTTC. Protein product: CASSQSRDSFKYEQYF.

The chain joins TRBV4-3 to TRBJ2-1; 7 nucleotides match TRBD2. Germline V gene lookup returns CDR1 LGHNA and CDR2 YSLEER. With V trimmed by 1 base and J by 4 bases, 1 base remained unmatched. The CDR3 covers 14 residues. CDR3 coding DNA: TGCGCCAGCAGCCAAGTAGCGGGTTACAATGAGCAGTTCTTC. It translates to CASSQVAGYNEQFF.

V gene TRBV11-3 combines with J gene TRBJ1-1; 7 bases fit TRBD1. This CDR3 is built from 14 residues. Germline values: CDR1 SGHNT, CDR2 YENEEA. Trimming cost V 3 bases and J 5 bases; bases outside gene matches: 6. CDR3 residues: CASSFRQGITEAFF. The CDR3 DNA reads TGTGCCAGCAGCTTTCGACAGGGCATTACTGAAGCTTTCTTT.

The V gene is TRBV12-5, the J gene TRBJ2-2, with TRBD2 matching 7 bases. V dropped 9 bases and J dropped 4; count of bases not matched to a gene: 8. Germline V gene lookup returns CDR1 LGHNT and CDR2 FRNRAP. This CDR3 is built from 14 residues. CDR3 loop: CARTARESTGELFF. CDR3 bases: TGTGCTAGGACTGCGCGGGAGAGCACCGGGGAGCTGTTTTTT.

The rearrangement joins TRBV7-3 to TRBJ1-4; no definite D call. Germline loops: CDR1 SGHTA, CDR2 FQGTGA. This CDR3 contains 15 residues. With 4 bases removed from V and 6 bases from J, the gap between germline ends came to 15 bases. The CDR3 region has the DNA TGTGCCAGCAGCTCGACGGGATTCGGGTATGAAAAACTGTTTTTT. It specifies CASSSTGFGYEKLFF.

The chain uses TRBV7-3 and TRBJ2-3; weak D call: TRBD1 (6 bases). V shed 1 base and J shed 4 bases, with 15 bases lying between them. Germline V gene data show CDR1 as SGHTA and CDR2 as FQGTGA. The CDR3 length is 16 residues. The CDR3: CASSLREQGFSDTQYF. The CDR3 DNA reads TGTGCCAGCAGCTTAAGGGAACAGGGTTTTTCAGATACGCAGTATTTT.

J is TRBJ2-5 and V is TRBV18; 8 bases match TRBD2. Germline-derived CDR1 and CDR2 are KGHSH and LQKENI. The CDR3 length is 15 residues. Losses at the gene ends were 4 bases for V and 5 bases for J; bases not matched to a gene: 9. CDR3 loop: CASSLQAGAVETQYF. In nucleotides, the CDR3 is TGTGCCAGCTCACTCCAAGCGGGGGCTGTGGAGACCCAGTACTTC.

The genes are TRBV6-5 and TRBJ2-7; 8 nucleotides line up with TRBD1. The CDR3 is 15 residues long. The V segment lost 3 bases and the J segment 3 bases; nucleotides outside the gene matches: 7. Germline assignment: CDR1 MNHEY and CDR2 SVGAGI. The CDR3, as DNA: TGTGCCAGCAGTTATGCGGGACAGGAGAACTACGAGCAGTACTTC. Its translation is CASSYAGQENYEQYF.

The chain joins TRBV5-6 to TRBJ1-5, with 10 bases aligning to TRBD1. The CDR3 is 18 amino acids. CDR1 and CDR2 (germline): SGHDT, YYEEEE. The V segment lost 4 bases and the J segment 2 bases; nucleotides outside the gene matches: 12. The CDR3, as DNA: TGTGCCAGCAGCCGCCGACAGGGGGCGAAAATGGGCAATCAGCCCCAGCATTTT. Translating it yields CASSRRQGAKMGNQPQHF.

CDR3 bases: TGTGCCAGTAGTATTTGGACAGGGACAGATACGCAGTATTTT. Encoded protein: CASSIWTGTDTQYF. The chain uses TRBV19 and TRBJ2-3; 8 bases line up with TRBD1. CDR1 and CDR2 from the germline V gene are LNHDA and SQIVND (reference sequence). The junction had 2 bases not matched to a gene; V was cut back by 3 bases and J by 3 bases. The CDR3 covers 14 residues. The full variable domain, in which reference TRBV19 and TRBJ2-3 provide the parts outside the CDR3, is DGGITQSPKYLFRKEGQNVTLSCEQNLNHDAMYWYRQDPGQGLRLIYYSQIVNDFQKGDIAEGYSVSREKKESFPLTVTSAQKNPTAFYLCASSIWTGTDTQYFGPGTRLTVL.

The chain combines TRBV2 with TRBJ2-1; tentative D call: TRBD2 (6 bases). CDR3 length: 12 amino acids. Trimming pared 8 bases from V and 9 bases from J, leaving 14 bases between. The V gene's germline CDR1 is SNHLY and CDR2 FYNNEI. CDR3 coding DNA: TGTGCCAGCCAAGCAAGCGGGTTTGAGCAGTTCTTC. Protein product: CASQASGFEQFF.

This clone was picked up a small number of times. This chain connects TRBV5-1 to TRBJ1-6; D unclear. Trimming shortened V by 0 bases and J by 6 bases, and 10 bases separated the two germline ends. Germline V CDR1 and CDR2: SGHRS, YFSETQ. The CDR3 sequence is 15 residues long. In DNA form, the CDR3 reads TGCGCCAGCAGCTTGGCCACTGATATTAATTCACCCCTCCACTTT. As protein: CASSLATDINSPLHF.

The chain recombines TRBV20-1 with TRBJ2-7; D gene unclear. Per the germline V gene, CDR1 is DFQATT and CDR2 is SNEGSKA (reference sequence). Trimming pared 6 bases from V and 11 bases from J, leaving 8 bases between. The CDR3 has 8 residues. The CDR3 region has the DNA TGCAGTGCGAGTCTGGAGTACTTC. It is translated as CSASLEYF.

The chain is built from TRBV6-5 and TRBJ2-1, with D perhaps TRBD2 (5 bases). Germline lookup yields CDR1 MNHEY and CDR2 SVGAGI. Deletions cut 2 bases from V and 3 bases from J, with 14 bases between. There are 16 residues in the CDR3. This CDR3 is CASSYNVASSYNEQFF. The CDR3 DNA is TGTGCCAGCAGTTACAACGTCGCTAGCAGCTACAATGAGCAGTTCTTC.

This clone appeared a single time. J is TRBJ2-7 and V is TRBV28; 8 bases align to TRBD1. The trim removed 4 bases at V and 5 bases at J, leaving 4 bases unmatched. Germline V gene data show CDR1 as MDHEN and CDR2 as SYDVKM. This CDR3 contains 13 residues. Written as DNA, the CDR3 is TGTGCCAGCAGTTCTGGGACAGGAAACGAGCAGTACTTC. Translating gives CASSSGTGNEQYF.

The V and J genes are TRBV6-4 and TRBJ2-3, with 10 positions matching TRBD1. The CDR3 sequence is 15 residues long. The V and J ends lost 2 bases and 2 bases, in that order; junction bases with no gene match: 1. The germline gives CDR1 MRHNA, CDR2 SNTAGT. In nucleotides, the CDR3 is TGTGCCAGCAGTGACGGGACAGGGGCCACAGATACGCAGTATTTT. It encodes CASSDGTGATDTQYF.

The DNA for the CDR3 is TGCGCCAGCAGTAGCGGGGGGGCAACAGATACGCAGTATTTT. Its translation is CASSSGGATDTQYF. The chain employs TRBV5-1 and TRBJ2-3; 11 bases map to TRBD2. The CDR3 covers 14 residues. CDR1 and CDR2 from the germline V gene are SGHRS and YFSETQ. J gave up 3 bases and V 5 bases, and 2 bases lay outside the gene matches.

The CDR3 nucleotides are TGTGCCAGCAGGATTTCCGGGGGACCCTATGGCTACACCTTC. Its translation is CASRISGGPYGYTF. The chain joins TRBV28 to TRBJ1-2; a weak D match, TRBD1 (5 bases). This CDR3 spans 14 amino acids. V lost 6 bases to trimming and J lost 4 bases, with 15 bases between them. The germline V gene encodes CDR1 MDHEN and CDR2 SYDVKM.

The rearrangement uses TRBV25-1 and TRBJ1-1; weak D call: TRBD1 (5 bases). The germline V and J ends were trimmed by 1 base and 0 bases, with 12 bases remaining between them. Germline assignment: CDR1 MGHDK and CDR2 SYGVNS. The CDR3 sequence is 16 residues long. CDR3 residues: CASSESRQSMNTEAFF. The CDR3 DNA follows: TGTGCCAGCAGTGAATCCCGACAGTCCATGAACACTGAAGCTTTCTTT.

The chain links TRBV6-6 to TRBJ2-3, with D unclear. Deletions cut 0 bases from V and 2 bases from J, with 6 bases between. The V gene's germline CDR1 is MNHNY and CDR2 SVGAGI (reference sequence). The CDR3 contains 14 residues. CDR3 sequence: CASSYSQNTDTQYF. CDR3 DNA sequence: TGTGCCAGCAGTTACTCTCAGAACACAGATACGCAGTATTTT.

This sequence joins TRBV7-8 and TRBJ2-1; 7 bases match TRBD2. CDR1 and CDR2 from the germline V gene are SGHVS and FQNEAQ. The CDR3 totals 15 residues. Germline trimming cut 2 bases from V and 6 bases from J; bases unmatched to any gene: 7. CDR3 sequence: CASSLRAGNTNEQFF. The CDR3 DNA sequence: TGTGCCAGCAGCTTACGAGCGGGAAATACCAATGAGCAGTTCTTC. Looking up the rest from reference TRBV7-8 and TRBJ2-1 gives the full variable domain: GAGVSQSPRYKVAKRGQDVALRCDPISGHVSLFWYQQALGQGPEFLTYFQNEAQLDKSGLPSDRFFAERPEGSVSTLKIQRTQQEDSAVYLCASSLRAGNTNEQFFGPGTRLTVL.

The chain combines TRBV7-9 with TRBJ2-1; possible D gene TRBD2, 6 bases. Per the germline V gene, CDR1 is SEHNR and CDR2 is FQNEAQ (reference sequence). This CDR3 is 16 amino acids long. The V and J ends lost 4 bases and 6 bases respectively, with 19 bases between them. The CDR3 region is CASSSLPGLGGNEQFF. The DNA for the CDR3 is TGTGCCAGCAGCTCGCTACCGGGACTCGGGGGCAATGAGCAGTTCTTC.

The CDR3 here is CASSPWRVGSYNEQFF. In DNA form, the CDR3 reads TGTGCCAGCTCACCCTGGAGGGTGGGCTCCTACAATGAGCAGTTCTTC. The rearrangement links TRBV18 to TRBJ2-1; perhaps TRBD2 as D (6 bases). The germline gives CDR1 KGHSH, CDR2 LQKENI. The CDR3 contains 16 residues. Trimming took 3 bases from V and 0 from J, leaving 12 bases between them.

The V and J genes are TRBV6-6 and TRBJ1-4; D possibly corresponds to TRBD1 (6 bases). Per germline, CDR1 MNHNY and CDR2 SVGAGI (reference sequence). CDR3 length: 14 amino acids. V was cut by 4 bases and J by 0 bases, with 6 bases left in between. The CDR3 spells CASSWTATNEKLFF. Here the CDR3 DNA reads TGTGCCAGCAGTTGGACAGCAACTAATGAAAAACTGTTTTTT.

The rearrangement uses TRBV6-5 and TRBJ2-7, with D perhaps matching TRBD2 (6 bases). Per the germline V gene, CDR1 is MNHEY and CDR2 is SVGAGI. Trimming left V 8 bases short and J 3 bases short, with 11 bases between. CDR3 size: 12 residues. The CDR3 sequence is CASGGQGYEQYF. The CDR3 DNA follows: TGTGCCAGCGGAGGGCAAGGCTACGAGCAGTACTTC.